Sequencing of this T cell receptor beta chain was carried out in a study of cytomegalovirus exposure and HLA in healthy donors. About the research overall: It was reported in a later analysis that the same platform had been used for the 100 to 150 validation repertoires as for the roughly 650 first-cohort repertoires. Study-level findings and limits: The study listed around 150 cytomegalovirus-associated TCR beta chains. Accounts indicate the classifier identified cytomegalovirus status with strong specificity and sensitivity.

The repertoire was sequenced with immunoSEQ multiplex PCR; TCRdb's copy has only in-frame clones and lacks some. The data show about 130,000 clones, about nine tenths seen once. This CDR3 contains 14 residues. The germline V gene has CDR1 SGDLS and CDR2 YYNGEE. The V segment lost 3 bases and the J segment 4 bases; nucleotides outside the gene matches: 5. It was the approximately 120-subject validation cohort, separate from the approximately 680-subject first cohort, to which the donors belonged. This clone was counted a single time. Its antigen remains unknown. The source is a man in his thirties or forties in good health and CMV-seronegative. Sequencing was performed on PBMCs. J is TRBJ1-2 and V is TRBV9; TRBD1 aligns across 8 bases. The CDR3 protein is CASSGSGGAYGYTF. CDR3 sequence (DNA): TGTGCCAGCAGCGGATCAGGGGGCGCCTATGGCTACACCTTC.